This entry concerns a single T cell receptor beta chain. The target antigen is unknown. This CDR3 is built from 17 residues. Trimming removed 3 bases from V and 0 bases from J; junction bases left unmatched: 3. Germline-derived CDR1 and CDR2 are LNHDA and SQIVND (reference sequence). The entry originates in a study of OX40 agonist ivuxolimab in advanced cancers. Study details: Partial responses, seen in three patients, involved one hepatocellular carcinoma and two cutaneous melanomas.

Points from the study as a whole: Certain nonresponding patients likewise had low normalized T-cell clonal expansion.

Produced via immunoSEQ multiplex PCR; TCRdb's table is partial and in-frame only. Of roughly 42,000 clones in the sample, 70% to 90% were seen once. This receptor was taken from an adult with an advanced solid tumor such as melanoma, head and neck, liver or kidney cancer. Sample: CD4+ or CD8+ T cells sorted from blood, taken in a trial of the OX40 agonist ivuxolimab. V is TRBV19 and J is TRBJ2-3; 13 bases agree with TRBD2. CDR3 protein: CASSIPGLAGSTDTQYF. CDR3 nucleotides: TGTGCCAGTAGTATTCCGGGACTAGCGGGGAGCACAGATACGCAGTATTTT.